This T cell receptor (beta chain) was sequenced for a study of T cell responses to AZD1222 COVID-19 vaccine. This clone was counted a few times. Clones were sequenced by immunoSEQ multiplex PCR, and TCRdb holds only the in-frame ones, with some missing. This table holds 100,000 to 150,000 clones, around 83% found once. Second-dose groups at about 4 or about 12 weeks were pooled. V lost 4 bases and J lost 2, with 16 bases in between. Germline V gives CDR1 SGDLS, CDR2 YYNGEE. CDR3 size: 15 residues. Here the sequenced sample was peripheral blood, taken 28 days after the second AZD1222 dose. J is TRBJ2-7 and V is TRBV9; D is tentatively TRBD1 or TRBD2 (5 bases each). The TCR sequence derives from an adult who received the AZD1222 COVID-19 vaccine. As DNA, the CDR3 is TGTGCCAGCAGCTCCACACGGGACCCACCCTACGAGCAGTACTTC. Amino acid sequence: CASSSTRDPPYEQYF.